The source of this T cell receptor beta chain is a study of post-analysis software for immune sequencing data. Study overall: In terms of disease course, relapsing-remitting, secondary progressive and progressive-relapsing multiple sclerosis were included.

Study conclusions and caveats: Multiple sclerosis patients had significantly lower normalized Chao1 diversity than controls. TRBV segments more frequent in patients than in controls numbered roughly 5 and included TRBV5-6, TRBV5-1 and TRBV20-1. F measure clustering grouped samples strongly by preparation batch.

Concerning this clonotype itself: Its antigen is unidentified.

Unique molecular identifiers were present in the TCR beta cDNA libraries. T cells numbering about 0.9 to 10 million yielded cDNA molecules that totaled about 500,000. MiXCR, applied by TCRdb to the PCR reads, yields one record per CDR3 protein. The table lists some 800,000 distinct CDR3 sequences, about 45% of them singletons. The CDR3 totals 14 residues. Per germline, CDR1 LNHNV and CDR2 YYDKDF (reference sequence). V lost 1 base to trimming and J lost 7 bases; unmatched junction nucleotides: 3. The TCR was taken from a girl under 18 with multiple sclerosis. V usage is TRBV15 and J usage is TRBJ2-1; TRBD2 matches at 8 bases. The material sequenced was blood. This chain's CDR3 is CATSRGERGNEQFF. The CDR3 DNA is TGTGCCACCAGCAGAGGAGAGCGGGGGAATGAGCAGTTCTTC.